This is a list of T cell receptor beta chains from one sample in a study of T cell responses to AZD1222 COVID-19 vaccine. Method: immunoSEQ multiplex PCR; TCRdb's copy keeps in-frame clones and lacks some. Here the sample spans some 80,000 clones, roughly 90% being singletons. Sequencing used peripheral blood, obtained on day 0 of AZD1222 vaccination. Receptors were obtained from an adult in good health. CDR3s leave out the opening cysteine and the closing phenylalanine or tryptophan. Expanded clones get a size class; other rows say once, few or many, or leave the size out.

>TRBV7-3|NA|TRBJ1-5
ASSRDRDQPQH
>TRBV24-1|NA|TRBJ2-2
ATGGFERDTGELF
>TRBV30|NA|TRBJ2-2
AWTGTSGGTYTGELF
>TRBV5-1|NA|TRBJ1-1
ASSPTGGSVRNTEAF
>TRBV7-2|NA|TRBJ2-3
ASSRLAGVTDTQY
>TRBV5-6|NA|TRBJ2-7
ASSFRKTGGNNEQY
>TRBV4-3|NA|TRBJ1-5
ASSQSRDQPQH
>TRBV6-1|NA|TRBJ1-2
ASSEGGTYGYT
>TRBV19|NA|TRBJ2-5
ASSTGGIQETQY
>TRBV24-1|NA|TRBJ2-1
ATSEPKRQGTIEQF
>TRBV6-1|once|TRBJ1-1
ASSDRAWNTEAF
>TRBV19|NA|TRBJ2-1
ASSIQRDNEQF
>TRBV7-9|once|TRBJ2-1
ASSPPGQGHEQF
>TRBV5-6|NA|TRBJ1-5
ASSLGRSGRQPQH
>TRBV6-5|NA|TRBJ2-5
ATRGGGETQY
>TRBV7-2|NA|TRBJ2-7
ASRDGTSGWNSYEQY
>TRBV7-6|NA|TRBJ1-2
ASSLDRDRDYGYT
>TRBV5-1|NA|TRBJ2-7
ASRRGGSYEQY
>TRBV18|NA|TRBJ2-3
ASSPDTDTQY
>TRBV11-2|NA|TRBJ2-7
ASSVRRDLNYEQY
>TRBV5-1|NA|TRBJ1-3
ASSLGTVNSGNTIY
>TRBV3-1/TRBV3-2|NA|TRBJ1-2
ASSQAGGYT
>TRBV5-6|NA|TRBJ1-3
ASSPRSSGNTIY
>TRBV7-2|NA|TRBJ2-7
ASSLAQYYEQY
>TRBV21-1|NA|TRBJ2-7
ASSKVVGVTAGKSYEQY
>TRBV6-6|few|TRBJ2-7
ASSLGSGGAGLNEQY
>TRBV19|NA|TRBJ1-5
ASSTTPTGGNQPQH
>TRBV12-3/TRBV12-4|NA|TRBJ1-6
ASAPGENSPLH
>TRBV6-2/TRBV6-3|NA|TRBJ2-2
ASSGWPTGELF
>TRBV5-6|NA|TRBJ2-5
ASSFGTGGLETQY
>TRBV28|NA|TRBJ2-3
ASSSSATQY
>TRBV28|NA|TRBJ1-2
ASSLGTDQRYGYT
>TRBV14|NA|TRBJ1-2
ASSQHRNYGYT
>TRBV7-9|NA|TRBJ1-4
ASSQQGQEKLF
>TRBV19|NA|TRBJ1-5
ASTIRDRGNGNQPQH
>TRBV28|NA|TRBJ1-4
ASSPLSAGLLF
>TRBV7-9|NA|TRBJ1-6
ASSLDPDSPLH
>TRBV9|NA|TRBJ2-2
ASSQNTGELF
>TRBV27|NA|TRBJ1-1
ASSLGTNTEAF
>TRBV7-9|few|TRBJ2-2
ASSLIGGTGELF
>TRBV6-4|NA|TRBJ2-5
ASSEVPGQQETQY
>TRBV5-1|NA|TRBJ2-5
ASSSSGGEETQY